Presented here are 30 T cell receptor beta chains from one specimen sequenced in a study of shared clonotypes between healthy human individuals. Repertoires were generated with immunoSEQ multiplex PCR, while TCRdb's copy carries only in-frame clones and drops some. This sample has more than 2,000,000 clones, with roughly 93% found just once. Material for sequencing was naive CD4+ T cells from PBMCs. The sample's subset: CD45RA+ positively selected. These receptor sequences come from a young man in good health. Some clones in this sample may be carry-over from other donors' samples.

The CDR3 here is CATSSGGIQPQHF. Here the CDR3 DNA reads TGTGCCACCAGCAGCGGAGGGATCCAGCCCCAGCATTTT. The chain joins TRBV15 to TRBJ1-5; no reliable D call. From germline, CDR1 is LNHNV and CDR2 YYDKDF (reference sequence). The CDR3 runs to 13 residues. Trimming removed 3 bases at V and 7 bases at J, with 10 bases between.

The genes are TRBV7-8 and TRBJ2-1; 8 bases are a match to TRBD1. CDR1 is SGHVS, CDR2 FQNEAQ, per germline. V shed 5 bases and J 7 bases; nucleotides not matched to a gene: 13. The length of the CDR3 is 16 residues. CDR3 coding DNA: TGTGCCAGCAGCCCTAGAAGGGACAGGATTGATAATGAGCAGTTCTTC. Amino acid sequence: CASSPRRDRIDNEQFF.

V gene TRBV10-3 combines with J gene TRBJ2-5, with D uncertain. The CDR3 spans 11 residues. CDR1 ENHRY and CDR2 SYGVKD come from the germline V gene. With 9 bases removed from V and 5 bases from J, the gap between germline ends came to 10 bases. The DNA for the CDR3 is TGTGCCATGGTAAGATGGGAGACCCAGTACTTC. Its protein is CAMVRWETQYF.

The V gene is TRBV2, the J gene TRBJ2-2; D remains unclear. Trimming removed 4 bases at V and 4 bases at J, with 10 bases between. The V gene's germline CDR1 is SNHLY and CDR2 FYNNEI. The CDR3 totals 14 residues. As DNA, the CDR3 is TGTGCCAGCAGTGGTAGACAAACCACCGGGGAGCTGTTTTTT. Its protein is CASSGRQTTGELFF. Combining the CDR3 with reference TRBV2 and TRBJ2-2 gives the whole variable domain EPEVTQTPSHQVTQMGQEVILRCVPISNHLYFYWYRQILGQKVEFLVSFYNNEISEKSEIFDDQFSVERPDGSNFTLKIRSTKLEDSAMYFCASSGRQTTGELFFGEGSRLTVL.

The chain combines TRBV5-1 with TRBJ2-3; D may be TRBD1 or TRBD2 (5 bases each). The V end lost 6 bases, the J end lost 0 bases, and 11 bases lay between the germline ends. The germline gives CDR1 SGHRS, CDR2 YFSETQ. This CDR3 is built from 14 residues. The CDR3 DNA reads TGCGCCAGCAAGCCCTGGGGGAGCACAGATACGCAGTATTTT. Translating gives CASKPWGSTDTQYF. The full variable domain, in which reference TRBV5-1 and TRBJ2-3 provide the parts outside the CDR3, is KAGVTQTPRYLIKTRGQQVTLSCSPISGHRSVSWYQQTPGQGLQFLFEYFSETQRNKGNFPGRFSGRQFSNSRSEMNVSTLELGDSALYLCASKPWGSTDTQYFGPGTRLTVL.

The CDR3 loop is CASSSRDRGGRYTF. As DNA, the CDR3 is TGTGCCAGCAGTTCCCGGGACAGGGGCGGACGCTACACCTTC. This sequence joins TRBV28 and TRBJ1-2; TRBD1 agrees at 10 bases. The CDR3 runs 14 residues. Trimming cost V 4 bases and J 9 bases; bases outside gene matches: 8. Germline CDR1 MDHEN, CDR2 SYDVKM.

The rearrangement links TRBV10-3 to TRBJ1-1; D is ambiguous. The V gene lost 2 bases and the J gene lost 11 bases, with 15 bases spanning the gap. Germline V CDR1 and CDR2: ENHRY, SYGVKD. CDR3 length: 13 amino acids. Here the CDR3 reads CAISEGTPPRAFF. In DNA, the CDR3 is TGTGCCATCAGTGAGGGAACCCCCCCCAGGGCTTTCTTT.

The V gene is TRBV29-1, the J gene TRBJ1-1; weak D call: TRBD1 (6 bases). Germline assignment: CDR1 SQVTM and CDR2 ANQGSEA. Trimming removed 4 bases at V and 4 bases at J, with 16 bases between. This CDR3 region has 14 residues. DNA of the CDR3: TGCAGCGTTGGGGTGGGGGCCGCAGGCACTGAAGCTTTCTTT. As protein: CSVGVGAAGTEAFF.

The J gene is TRBJ2-1, the V gene TRBV7-7, with 13 bases fitting TRBD2. This CDR3 is 17 amino acids long. V lost 5 bases to trimming and J lost 7 bases; unmatched junction nucleotides: 11. Germline V CDR1 and CDR2: SSHAT, FNYEAQ (reference sequence). The CDR3 nucleotides are TGTGCCAGCAGCCTACTTATGGGACTAGCGGGAATAAATGAGCAGTTCTTC. This translates into CASSLLMGLAGINEQFF. Together with reference TRBV7-7 and TRBJ2-1, the CDR3 gives the full variable domain: GAGVSQSPRYKVTKRGQDVTLRCDPISSHATLYWYQQALGQGPEFLTYFNYEAQPDKSGLPSDRFSAERPEGSISTLTIQRTEQRDSAMYRCASSLLMGLAGINEQFFGPGTRLTVL.

J is TRBJ1-2 and V is TRBV5-4; D not resolved. CDR1 is SGHNT, CDR2 YYREEE, per germline (reference sequence). V was shortened by 1 base and J by 4 bases, with 11 bases between the two germline ends. The CDR3 totals 14 residues. CDR3 region: CASSLSSRLYGYTF. The CDR3 region has the DNA TGTGCCAGCAGCTTGTCTTCAAGGCTCTATGGCTACACCTTC. Using reference TRBV5-4 and TRBJ1-2 for the parts outside the CDR3, the full variable domain is ETGVTQSPTHLIKTRGQQVTLRCSSQSGHNTVSWYQQALGQGPQFIFQYYREEENGRGNFPPRFSGLQFPNYSSELNVNALELDDSALYLCASSLSSRLYGYTFGSGTRLTVV.

The chain links TRBV5-1 to TRBJ2-7; D ambiguous. Germline values: CDR1 SGHRS, CDR2 YFSETQ. V was pared by 6 bases and J by 0 bases, with 13 bases between. There are 14 residues in the CDR3. This CDR3 reads CASTSSPSSYEQYF. CDR3 coding DNA: TGCGCCAGCACAAGTAGTCCCAGCTCCTACGAGCAGTACTTC. The full variable domain, rest sourced from reference TRBV5-1 and TRBJ2-7, is KAGVTQTPRYLIKTRGQQVTLSCSPISGHRSVSWYQQTPGQGLQFLFEYFSETQRNKGNFPGRFSGRQFSNSRSEMNVSTLELGDSALYLCASTSSPSSYEQYFGPGTRLTVT.

The chain joins TRBV7-9 to TRBJ2-2; tentatively, D is TRBD1 (8 bases). Germline lookup yields CDR1 SEHNR and CDR2 FQNEAQ (reference sequence). CDR3 length: 17 amino acids. Between the trimmed V and J ends, which lost 7 bases and 1 base, there was a span of 19 bases. CDR3 residues: CASIPGEGQENTGELFF. CDR3 coding DNA: TGTGCCAGCATCCCCGGGGAGGGACAGGAGAACACCGGGGAGCTGTTTTTT.

The chain joins TRBV27 to TRBJ1-1, with a tentative D call TRBD1 (5 bases). CDR1 MNHEY and CDR2 SMNVEV come from the germline V gene (reference sequence). The CDR3 consists of 13 residues. The germline V and J ends were trimmed by 5 bases and 7 bases, with 14 bases remaining between them. CDR3 in DNA: TGTGCCAGCAGTCCACTCATTAGGGGTGAAGCTTTCTTT. Translated, it gives CASSPLIRGEAFF.

The rearrangement uses TRBV7-2 and TRBJ2-1, with D hard to call. Looked up from germline, CDR1 is SGHTA and CDR2 is FQGNSA. Trimming took off 1 base at V and 6 bases at J, with 13 bases between the two ends. This CDR3 has 15 residues. This CDR3 reads CASSLVSSVFNEQFF. The CDR3 bases are TGTGCCAGCAGCTTAGTCTCCAGCGTGTTCAATGAGCAGTTCTTC.

This clone was found once. This chain uses TRBV5-6 with TRBJ1-1; D not resolved. The CDR3 is 14 residues long. The germline CDR1 and CDR2 sequences are SGHDT and YYEEEE. The V end was cut by 1 base, the J end by 5 bases, with 12 bases between. The CDR3 sequence: CASSLTGRGTEAFF. The CDR3 coding sequence is TGTGCCAGCAGCTTGACGGGCAGAGGGACTGAAGCTTTCTTT.

For this clone: Other DNA sequences in the sample encode the same CDR3. The chain joins TRBV5-1 to TRBJ2-2; 8 nucleotides line up with TRBD1. Per the germline V gene, CDR1 is SGHRS and CDR2 is YFSETQ. With 4 bases clipped from V and 0 bases from J, the junction kept 5 bases outside the gene matches. This CDR3 has 16 residues. CDR3 coding DNA: TGCGCCAGCAGCGGTAGGACAGGGACGAACACCGGGGAGCTGTTTTTT. Its translation is CASSGRTGTNTGELFF. Complete variable domain (other parts from reference TRBV5-1 and TRBJ2-2): KAGVTQTPRYLIKTRGQQVTLSCSPISGHRSVSWYQQTPGQGLQFLFEYFSETQRNKGNFPGRFSGRQFSNSRSEMNVSTLELGDSALYLCASSGRTGTNTGELFFGEGSRLTVL.

The chain uses TRBV18 and TRBJ1-4; 7 nucleotides agree with TRBD1. V dropped 1 base and J dropped 10; count of bases not matched to a gene: 6. The CDR3 sequence is 14 residues long. Germline V gene lookup returns CDR1 KGHSH and CDR2 LQKENI. This chain's CDR3 is CASSPQGAVRKLFF. The CDR3 nucleotides read TGTGCCAGCTCACCACAGGGGGCGGTGAGAAAACTGTTTTTT.

This clone was counted between two and nine times. The J gene is TRBJ1-5, the V gene TRBV9; D uncertain. V was clipped by 3 bases and J by 0 bases, with 10 bases between them. The germline gives CDR1 SGDLS, CDR2 YYNGEE. The CDR3 has 15 amino acids. The CDR3 DNA reads as TGTGCCAGCAGCGCCGACGGATTTAGCAATCAGCCCCAGCATTTT. Amino acid sequence: CASSADGFSNQPQHF. Full variable domain (outside the CDR3, taken from reference TRBV9 and TRBJ1-5): DSGVTQTPKHLITATGQRVTLRCSPRSGDLSVYWYQQSLDQGLQFLIQYYNGEERAKGNILERFSAQQFPDLHSELNLSSLELGDSALYFCASSADGFSNQPQHFGDGTRLSIL.

The chain couples TRBV28 to TRBJ2-7, with D tentatively TRBD2 (5 bases). This CDR3 is built from 14 residues. Per the germline V gene, CDR1 is MDHEN and CDR2 is SYDVKM. Between the trimmed V and J ends, which lost 3 bases and 3 bases, there was a span of 12 bases. CDR3: CASSFPTGNYEQYF. CDR3 DNA: TGTGCCAGCAGTTTTCCCACGGGAAACTACGAGCAGTACTTC.

The chain uses TRBV5-1 and TRBJ2-2; no firm D call. This CDR3 is built from 13 residues. The germline gives CDR1 SGHRS, CDR2 YFSETQ. Trimming took 4 bases from V and 8 from J, leaving 12 bases between them. CDR3 sequence: CASSLPSAGELFF. CDR3 bases: TGCGCCAGCAGCCTCCCAAGTGCTGGGGAGCTGTTTTTT. The full variable domain, completed using reference TRBV5-1 and TRBJ2-2, is KAGVTQTPRYLIKTRGQQVTLSCSPISGHRSVSWYQQTPGQGLQFLFEYFSETQRNKGNFPGRFSGRQFSNSRSEMNVSTLELGDSALYLCASSLPSAGELFFGEGSRLTVL.

The chain couples TRBV7-2 to TRBJ1-2; D is perhaps TRBD1 (6 bases). This CDR3 has 18 residues. Germline V gives CDR1 SGHTA, CDR2 FQGNSA. V was trimmed by 1 base and J by 5 bases, leaving 23 bases between them. This CDR3 reads CASSLVGSIGGLRYGYTF. In DNA form, the CDR3 reads TGTGCCAGCAGCTTAGTAGGAAGTATAGGGGGATTGCGGTATGGCTACACCTTC.

The rearrangement links TRBV28 to TRBJ1-5; D is uncertain. Germline V gene lookup returns CDR1 MDHEN and CDR2 SYDVKM. The CDR3 is 13 amino acids. V lost 5 bases and J 5 bases, leaving 10 bases between the germline ends. The CDR3 DNA reads as TGTGCCAGCAGTCCTCCGACCTATCAGCCCCAGCATTTT. Amino acid sequence: CASSPPTYQPQHF.

The DNA for the CDR3 is TGTGCCAGCAGCTTGGACGGAGGAGGCTATGGCTACACCTTC. Protein sequence: CASSLDGGGYGYTF. This chain connects TRBV7-3 to TRBJ1-2; D gene ambiguous. Germline lookup yields CDR1 SGHTA and CDR2 FQGTGA. Trimming shortened V by 3 bases and J by 4 bases, and 12 bases separated the two germline ends. The CDR3 sequence is 14 residues long.

The chain couples TRBV12-5 to TRBJ1-2; D gene ambiguous. CDR1 LGHNT and CDR2 FRNRAP come from the germline V gene. The V end was cut by 3 bases, the J end by 8 bases, with 19 bases between. The CDR3 spans 15 residues. The CDR3 spells CASGFFQNPASGYTF. CDR3 nucleotide sequence: TGTGCTAGTGGTTTTTTCCAAAACCCGGCCAGCGGCTACACCTTC.

This chain links TRBV7-9 with TRBJ2-7, with 8 positions matching TRBD2. V gave up 4 bases and J gave up 3 bases; unmatched junction bases: 8. Germline V gives CDR1 SEHNR, CDR2 FQNEAQ (reference sequence). The CDR3 is 15 amino acids. In DNA, the CDR3 is TGTGCCAGCAGCTCACCCCGGAGCGGGAGCTACGAGCAGTACTTC. Translation gives CASSSPRSGSYEQYF.

With regard to this clone: The sample has other DNA sequences that encode this CDR3 too. The V call is TRBV28, the J call TRBJ1-1, with D unresolved. The V end lost 3 bases, the J end lost 11 bases, and 10 bases lay between the germline ends. The CDR3 spans 11 residues. The germline CDR1 and CDR2 sequences are MDHEN and SYDVKM. The CDR3 DNA follows: TGTGCCAGCAGTTTTCGGGGAGGGGCTTTCTTT. Encoded protein: CASSFRGGAFF.

This rearrangement joins TRBV4-2 to TRBJ1-6; the match to TRBD1 covers 10 bases. The ends lost 4 bases at V and 8 bases at J; junction bases unmatched: 8. The germline gives CDR1 LGHNA, CDR2 YNFKEQ. The CDR3 extends over 16 amino acids. CDR3 sequence (DNA): TGTGCCAGCAGCCCTAACTTCGGACAGGGGGATTCACCCCTCCACTTT. Translated: CASSPNFGQGDSPLHF.

The chain is built from TRBV4-2 and TRBJ1-1; D is unclear. The CDR3 runs to 16 residues. V lost 1 base and J 1 base, leaving 13 bases between the germline ends. The germline CDR1 and CDR2 sequences are LGHNA and YNFKEQ. CDR3 bases: TGTGCCAGCAGCCAAGGAACCTCGGGGTGGAACACTGAAGCTTTCTTT. It yields the protein CASSQGTSGWNTEAFF.

The V gene is TRBV6-6, the J gene TRBJ2-2, with TRBD2 as a possible D gene (5 bases). From germline, CDR1 is MNHNY and CDR2 SVGAGI (reference sequence). V lost 0 bases, J lost 4 bases, and 9 bases lay in between. CDR3 size: 15 residues. CDR3 sequence (DNA): TGTGCCAGCAGTTACTCCAGGAGGAGCACCGGGGAGCTGTTTTTT. Encoded protein: CASSYSRRSTGELFF.

J is TRBJ1-5 and V is TRBV7-8; tentative D call: TRBD1 (6 bases). Trimming cost V 5 bases and J 1 base, with 12 bases left between them. The CDR3 sequence is 15 residues long. Per germline, CDR1 SGHVS and CDR2 FQNEAQ. The CDR3 bases are TGTGCCAGCAGCGTCACCGGGACAAGCAATCAGCCCCAGCATTTT. Its translation: CASSVTGTSNQPQHF.